This T cell receptor (beta chain) stems from a study of T cell responses to AZD1222 COVID-19 vaccine. On this clone itself: The antigen remains undetermined.

Clones were read by immunoSEQ multiplex PCR, and TCRdb kept only the in-frame ones, dropping some. The profile covers about 180,000 clones, with 90% to 95% appearing a single time and more than 0.85% taken by the ten largest. Regarding the study as a whole: Most donors were white British, females outnumbered males, and clonal diversity was possibly underestimated.

This TCR came from an adult who received the MenACWY meningococcal vaccine as a control. The sample here was peripheral blood, taken 28 days after the second dose of the MenACWY control vaccine.

CDR3 sequence: CASSLAQAGGSPLHF. The CDR3 DNA sequence: TGTGCCAGCAGCTTAGCCCAGGCCGGGGGTTCACCCCTCCACTTT. V and J are TRBV7-2 and TRBJ1-6; possible D gene TRBD1, 5 bases. The CDR3 is 15 amino acids. Trimming pared 0 bases from V and 9 bases from J, leaving 12 bases between. Germline CDR1 is SGHTA and CDR2 is FQGNSA. Full variable domain (rest looked up from reference TRBV7-2 and TRBJ1-6): GAGVSQSPSNKVTEKGKDVELRCDPISGHTALYWYRQSLGQGLEFLIYFQGNSAPDKSGLPSDRFSAERTGGSVSTLTIQRTQQEDSAVYLCASSLAQAGGSPLHFGNGTRLTVT.